The 10 T cell receptor beta chains presented below share a single source sample, sequenced in a study of T cell repertoires in cytomegalovirus infection (dated by TCRdb to the late 2010s). The treatment or condition label on this specimen signifies: in vitro stimulation with specific CMV peptide epitopes to enrich CMV-specific T cells. Sequencing was performed on an Illumina HiSeq 1500. TCRdb trimmed public reads at Q25 via fastp, called clones via MiXCR and kept in-frame beta chains. Each CDR3 protein appears once, grouped with its most common genes and DNA. The sample table lists under 300,000 distinct CDR3 sequences, 22% of them with a count of one. The ten biggest clones cover about 20% of the sample. Antigens of these TCRs are unknown. The sample consisted of cultured PBMCs, taken from culture after CMV antigen stimulation. The origin of the receptors is a human donor in good health (CMV status not recorded). Some clones in this sample may be carry-over from other donors' samples.

In DNA form, the CDR3 reads TGTGCCAGCAGTTTCGCTAGCCGGGCGGGTGAGCAGTTCTTC. As protein: CASSFASRAGEQFF. J is TRBJ2-1 and V is TRBV12-3 or TRBV12-4, with D perhaps matching TRBD2 (5 bases). This CDR3 spans 14 amino acids. The V gene lost 3 bases and the J gene lost 9 bases, with 15 bases spanning the gap.

On this clonotype itself: A much larger clone is a single base away; this may be a read error. As the CDR3 is not closed by the conserved phenylalanine or tryptophan, this likely results from a read error. The J gene is TRBJ2-1, the V gene TRBV6-5; TRBD2 matches at 13 bases. The CDR3 totals 17 residues. V lost 5 bases, J lost 8 bases, and 12 bases stayed unmatched. CDR1 is MNHEY, CDR2 SVGAGI, per germline. The chain's CDR3 is CASSHQRTSGSSHEQFI. CDR3 nucleotide sequence: TGTGCCAGCAGTCACCAGCGGACTAGCGGGAGTTCGCATGAGCAGTTCATC.

A few counts support this clonotype. The chain is built from TRBV19 and TRBJ2-6; D unclear. Germline V gene data show CDR1 as LNHDA and CDR2 as SQIVND (reference sequence). The CDR3 has 15 residues. The ends were cut back, 3 bases at V and 0 bases at J, with 6 bases in the middle. This chain's CDR3 is CASSIVASGANVLTF. Written as DNA, the CDR3 is TGTGCCAGTAGTATCGTAGCCTCTGGGGCCAACGTCCTGACTTTC.

This clonotype has ten or more counts. The chain employs TRBV6-1 and TRBJ1-5; D unresolved. The CDR3 length is 16 residues. Germline assignment: CDR1 MNHNS and CDR2 SASEGT. Trimming stripped 6 bases from V and 0 bases from J, with 15 bases between. CDR3 coding DNA: TGTGCCAGCAGGACGACCCAGATGTTTAGCAATCAGCCCCAGCATTTT. Translating gives CASRTTQMFSNQPQHF.

Here the CDR3 reads CSASRGAGAYEQYF. The CDR3 DNA is TGCAGTGCTAGCCGAGGGGCGGGAGCTTACGAGCAGTACTTC. The chain has TRBV20-1 and TRBJ2-7; 7 bases map to TRBD2. Trimming at V came to 3 bases and at J to 4 bases, leaving 9 bases not matched to a gene. The CDR3 spans 14 residues. Per the germline V gene, CDR1 is DFQATT and CDR2 is SNEGSKA (reference sequence).

The genes are TRBV28 and TRBJ2-7; 11 bases match TRBD1. The CDR3 length is 12 residues. The V segment lost 10 bases and the J segment 5 bases; nucleotides outside the gene matches: 4. The germline CDR1 and CDR2 sequences are MDHEN and SYDVKM. The CDR3 DNA reads as TGTGCCACGGGACAGGGGGGAAACGAGCAGTACTTC. Its protein product is CATGQGGNEQYF.

In this sample, this clonotype turned up many times. The chain has TRBV7-2 and TRBJ2-7, with 10 bases lining up with TRBD2. Germline V CDR1 and CDR2: SGHTA, FQGNSA. V shed 4 bases and J 1 base; nucleotides not matched to a gene: 16. This CDR3 is built from 19 residues. The CDR3 sequence is CASSSPTASGRFRSYEQYV. Here the CDR3 DNA reads TGTGCCAGCAGCTCCCCCACCGCTAGCGGGAGATTTAGGTCCTACGAGCAGTACGTC.

This clonotype occurred many times. The CDR3 sequence is CASSYPPGISTEAFF. CDR3 bases: TGTGCCAGCAGCTACCCCCCAGGGATTTCCACTGAAGCTTTCTTT. The chain recombines TRBV7-2 with TRBJ1-1; TRBD1 might be the D (5 bases). CDR3 length: 15 residues. The germline gives CDR1 SGHTA, CDR2 FQGNSA. Trimming pared 4 bases from V and 4 bases from J, leaving 16 bases between.

The rearrangement joins TRBV6-2 or TRBV6-3 to TRBJ2-1; D tentatively fits TRBD1 or TRBD2 (6 bases each). V was pared by 7 bases and J by 8 bases, with 18 bases between. The CDR3 length is 14 residues. The germline V gene has CDR1 MNHEY and CDR2 SVGEGT. For the CDR3, the DNA is TGTGCCAGCATCTCCCCCGGGGGCACGGATGAGCAGTTCTTC. Amino acids: CASISPGGTDEQFF.

The V gene is TRBV15, the J gene TRBJ2-6; 9 bases are shared with TRBD1. J lost 2 bases, V lost 3 bases, and 2 bases had no gene match. Germline V gene lookup returns CDR1 LNHNV and CDR2 YYDKDF (reference sequence). The CDR3 sequence is 16 residues long. The CDR3 loop is CATSRDRGPGANVLTF. The CDR3 DNA follows: TGTGCCACCAGCAGGGACAGGGGTCCTGGGGCCAACGTCCTGACTTTC.